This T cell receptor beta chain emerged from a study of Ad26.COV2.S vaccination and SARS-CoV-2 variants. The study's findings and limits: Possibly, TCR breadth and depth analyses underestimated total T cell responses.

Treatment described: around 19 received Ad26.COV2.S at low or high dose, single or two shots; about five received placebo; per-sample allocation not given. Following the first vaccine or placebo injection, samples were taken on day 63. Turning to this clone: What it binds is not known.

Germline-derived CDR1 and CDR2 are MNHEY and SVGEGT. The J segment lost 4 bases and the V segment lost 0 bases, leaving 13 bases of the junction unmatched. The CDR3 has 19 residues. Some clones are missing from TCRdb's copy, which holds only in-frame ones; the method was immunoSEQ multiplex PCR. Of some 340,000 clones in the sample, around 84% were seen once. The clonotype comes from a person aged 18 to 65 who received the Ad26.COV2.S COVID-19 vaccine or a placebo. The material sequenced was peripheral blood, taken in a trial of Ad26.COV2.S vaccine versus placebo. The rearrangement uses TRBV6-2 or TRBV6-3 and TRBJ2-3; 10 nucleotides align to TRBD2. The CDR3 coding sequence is TGTGCCAGCAGTTACTCTACGCGCAAGCGGGGGGGGTTGCCAGATACGCAGTATTTT. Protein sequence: CASSYSTRKRGGLPDTQYF.